This paragraph covers one TCR beta chain sequence. The germline gives CDR1 SGHRS, CDR2 YFSETQ. Trimming removed 0 bases at V and 1 base at J, with 7 bases between. This CDR3 contains 14 residues. The sample belongs to a study of blood T cell repertoires in COVID-19. The overall study: Acute and convalescent COVID-19 specimens originated in the United States, Italy and Spain.

Here immunoSEQ multiplex PCR was the method, and the copy in TCRdb shows in-frame clones only, minus some. In the table there are about 250,000 clones, 80% to 90% of which are singletons. Participants, about 18 to 90 years old, spanned 25 or so US areas. This receptor was identified in a young woman who had recovered from COVID-19. Sequenced: PBMCs or T cells enriched from blood (not recorded which). The V and J genes are TRBV5-1 and TRBJ1-1, with no clear D. The CDR3 nucleotides are TGCGCCAGCAGCTTGGAGCGGCAGAACACTGAAGCTTTCTTT. Its translation is CASSLERQNTEAFF.